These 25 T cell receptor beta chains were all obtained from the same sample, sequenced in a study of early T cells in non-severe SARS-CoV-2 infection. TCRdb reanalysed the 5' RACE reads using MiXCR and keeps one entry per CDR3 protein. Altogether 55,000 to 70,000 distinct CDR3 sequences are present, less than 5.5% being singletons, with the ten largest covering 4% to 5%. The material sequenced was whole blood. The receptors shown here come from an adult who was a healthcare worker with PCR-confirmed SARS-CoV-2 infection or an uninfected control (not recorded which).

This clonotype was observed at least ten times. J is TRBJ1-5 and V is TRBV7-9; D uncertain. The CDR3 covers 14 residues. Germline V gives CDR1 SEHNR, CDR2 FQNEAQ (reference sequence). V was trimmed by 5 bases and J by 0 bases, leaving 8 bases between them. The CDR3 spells CASSRKGSNQPQHF. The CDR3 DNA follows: TGTGCCAGCAGCCGCAAGGGTAGCAATCAGCCCCAGCATTTT. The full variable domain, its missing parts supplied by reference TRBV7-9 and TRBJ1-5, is DTGVSQNPRHKITKRGQNVTFRCDPISEHNRLYWYRQTLGQGPEFLTYFQNEAQLEKSRLLSDRFSAERPKGSFSTLEIQRTEQGDSAMYLCASSRKGSNQPQHFGDGTRLSIL.

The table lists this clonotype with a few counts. In nucleotides, the CDR3 is TGTGCCATCAGTAAAGACGTCGGGGGAACAGATACGCAGTATTTT. It encodes CAISKDVGGTDTQYF. This chain connects TRBV10-3 to TRBJ2-3; D may be TRBD2 (6 bases). Germline V gene lookup returns CDR1 ENHRY and CDR2 SYGVKD. Trimming pared 5 bases from V and 3 bases from J, leaving 15 bases between. This CDR3 is 15 amino acids long.

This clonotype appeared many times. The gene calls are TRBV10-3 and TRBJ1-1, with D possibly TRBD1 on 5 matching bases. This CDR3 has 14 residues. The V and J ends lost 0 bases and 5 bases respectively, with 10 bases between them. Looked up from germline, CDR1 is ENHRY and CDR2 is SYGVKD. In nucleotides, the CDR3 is TGTGCCATCAGTGAGTCGTCACAGGTGACTGAAGCTTTCTTT. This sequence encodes CAISESSQVTEAFF.

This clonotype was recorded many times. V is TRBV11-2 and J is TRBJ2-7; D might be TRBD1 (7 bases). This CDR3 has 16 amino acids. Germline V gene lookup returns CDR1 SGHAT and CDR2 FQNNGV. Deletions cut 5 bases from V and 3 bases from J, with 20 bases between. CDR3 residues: CASSPGNRGGLYEQYF. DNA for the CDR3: TGTGCCAGCAGCCCCGGTAACAGGGGAGGCCTCTACGAGCAGTACTTC.

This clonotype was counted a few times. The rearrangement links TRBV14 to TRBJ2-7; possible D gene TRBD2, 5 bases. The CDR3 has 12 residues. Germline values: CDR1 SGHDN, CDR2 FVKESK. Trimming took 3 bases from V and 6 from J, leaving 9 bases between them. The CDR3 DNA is TGTGCCAGCAGCCAGGAGGTGGGCGAGCAGTACTTC. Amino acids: CASSQEVGEQYF.

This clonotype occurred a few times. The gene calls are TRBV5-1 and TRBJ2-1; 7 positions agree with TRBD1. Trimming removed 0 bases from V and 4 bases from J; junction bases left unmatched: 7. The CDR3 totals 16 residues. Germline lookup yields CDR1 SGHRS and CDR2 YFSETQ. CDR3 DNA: TGCGCCAGCAGCTTGGATAGGGGGCTAATATACAATGAGCAGTTCTTC. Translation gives CASSLDRGLIYNEQFF. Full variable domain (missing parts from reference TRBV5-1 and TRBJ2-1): KAGVTQTPRYLIKTRGQQVTLSCSPISGHRSVSWYQQTPGQGLQFLFEYFSETQRNKGNFPGRFSGRQFSNSRSEMNVSTLELGDSALYLCASSLDRGLIYNEQFFGPGTRLTVL.

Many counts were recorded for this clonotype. CDR3: CSVDLDVGRITDTQYF. CDR3 in DNA: TGCAGCGTTGATCTCGACGTAGGGAGAATCACAGATACGCAGTATTTT. The rearrangement uses TRBV29-1 and TRBJ2-3; D possibly corresponds to TRBD2 (5 bases). The germline V gene has CDR1 SQVTM and CDR2 ANQGSEA. The V gene lost 3 bases and the J gene lost 2 bases, with 18 bases spanning the gap. The CDR3 has 16 amino acids.

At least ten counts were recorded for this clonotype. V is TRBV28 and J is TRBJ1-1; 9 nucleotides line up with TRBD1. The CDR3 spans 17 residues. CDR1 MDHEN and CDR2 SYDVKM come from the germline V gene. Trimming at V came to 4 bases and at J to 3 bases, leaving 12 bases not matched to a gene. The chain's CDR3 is CASSSPGQGRRDTEAFF. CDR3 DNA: TGTGCCAGCAGTTCACCGGGACAGGGACGTAGGGACACTGAAGCTTTCTTT. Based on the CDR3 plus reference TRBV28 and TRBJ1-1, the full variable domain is DVKVTQSSRYLVKRTGEKVFLECVQDMDHENMFWYRQDPGLGLRLIYFSYDVKMKEKGDIPEGYSVSREKKERFSLILESASTNQTSMYLCASSSPGQGRRDTEAFFGQGTRLTVV.

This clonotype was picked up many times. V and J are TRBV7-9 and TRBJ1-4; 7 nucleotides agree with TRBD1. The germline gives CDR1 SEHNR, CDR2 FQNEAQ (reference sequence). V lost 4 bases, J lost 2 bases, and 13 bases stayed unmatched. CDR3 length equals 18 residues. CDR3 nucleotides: TGTGCCAGCAGCTCAGCCCCGGGACAGCCGAGGACTAATGAAAAACTGTTTTTT. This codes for CASSSAPGQPRTNEKLFF. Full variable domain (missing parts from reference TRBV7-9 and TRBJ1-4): DTGVSQNPRHKITKRGQNVTFRCDPISEHNRLYWYRQTLGQGPEFLTYFQNEAQLEKSRLLSDRFSAERPKGSFSTLEIQRTEQGDSAMYLCASSSAPGQPRTNEKLFFGSGTQLSVL.

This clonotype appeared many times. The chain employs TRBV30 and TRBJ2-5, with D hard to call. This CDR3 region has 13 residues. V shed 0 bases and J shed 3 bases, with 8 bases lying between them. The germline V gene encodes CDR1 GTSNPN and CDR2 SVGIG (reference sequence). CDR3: CAWSVSNEETQYF. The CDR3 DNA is TGTGCCTGGAGTGTATCCAATGAAGAGACCCAGTACTTC.

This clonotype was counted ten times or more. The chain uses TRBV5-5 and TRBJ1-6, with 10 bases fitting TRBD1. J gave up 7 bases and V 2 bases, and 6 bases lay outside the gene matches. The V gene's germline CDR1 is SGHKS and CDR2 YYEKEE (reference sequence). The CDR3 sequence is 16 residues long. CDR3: CASSLRDRGPNSPLHF. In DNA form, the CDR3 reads TGTGCCAGCAGCTTACGGGACAGGGGACCAAATTCACCCCTCCACTTT.

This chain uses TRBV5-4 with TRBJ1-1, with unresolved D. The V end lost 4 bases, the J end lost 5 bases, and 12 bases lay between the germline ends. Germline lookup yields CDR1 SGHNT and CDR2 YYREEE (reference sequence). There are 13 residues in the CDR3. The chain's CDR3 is CASSDRPVTEAFF. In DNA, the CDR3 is TGTGCCAGCAGCGATCGGCCAGTAACTGAAGCTTTCTTT.

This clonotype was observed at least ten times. This CDR3 reads CASSLYPSNEKLFF. CDR3 coding DNA: TGTGCCAGCAGTTTATACCCCAGTAATGAAAAACTGTTTTTT. The chain couples TRBV27 to TRBJ1-4, with D uncertain. The CDR3 runs 14 residues. Trimming took off 1 base at V and 4 bases at J, with 7 bases between the two ends. Germline assignment: CDR1 MNHEY and CDR2 SMNVEV (reference sequence).

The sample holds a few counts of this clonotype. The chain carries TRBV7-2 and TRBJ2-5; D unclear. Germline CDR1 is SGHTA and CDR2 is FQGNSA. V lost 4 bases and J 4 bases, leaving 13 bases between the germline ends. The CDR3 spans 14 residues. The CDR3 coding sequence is TGTGCCAGCAGCTCGCGGACGGATGGAGAGACCCAGTACTTC. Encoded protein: CASSSRTDGETQYF.

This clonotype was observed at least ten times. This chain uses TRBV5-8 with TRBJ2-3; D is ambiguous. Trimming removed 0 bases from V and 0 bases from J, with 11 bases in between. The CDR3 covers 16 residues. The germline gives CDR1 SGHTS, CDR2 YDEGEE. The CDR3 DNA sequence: TGTGCCAGCAGCTTGGGAGTCCCGGTTAGCACAGATACGCAGTATTTT. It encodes CASSLGVPVSTDTQYF.

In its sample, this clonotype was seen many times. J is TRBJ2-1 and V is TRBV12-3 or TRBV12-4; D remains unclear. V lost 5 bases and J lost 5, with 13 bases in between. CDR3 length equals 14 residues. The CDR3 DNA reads TGTGCCAGCAGTCCGTGGGGAAGGCACAATGAGCAGTTCTTC. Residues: CASSPWGRHNEQFF.

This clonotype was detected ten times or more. This CDR3 is CAISEQLVATDTQYF. DNA for the CDR3: TGTGCCATCAGTGAACAGCTAGTGGCTACAGATACGCAGTATTTT. The chain employs TRBV10-3 and TRBJ2-3; no reliable D call. V lost 3 bases, J lost 3 bases, and 13 bases lay in between. The CDR3 covers 15 residues. CDR1 and CDR2 from the germline V gene are ENHRY and SYGVKD.

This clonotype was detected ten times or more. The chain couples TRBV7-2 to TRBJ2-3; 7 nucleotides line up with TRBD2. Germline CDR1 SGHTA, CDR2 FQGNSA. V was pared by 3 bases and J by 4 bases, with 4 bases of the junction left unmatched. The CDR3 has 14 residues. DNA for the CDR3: TGTGCCAGCAGCTTGGGCGGGAGTTCAGATACGCAGTATTTT. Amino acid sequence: CASSLGGSSDTQYF.

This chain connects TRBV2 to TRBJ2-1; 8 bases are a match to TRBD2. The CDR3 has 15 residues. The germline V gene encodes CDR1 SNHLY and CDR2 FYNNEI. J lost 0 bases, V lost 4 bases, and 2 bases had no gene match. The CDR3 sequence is CASSGTSFSYNEQFF. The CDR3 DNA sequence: TGTGCCAGCAGTGGGACTAGCTTCTCCTACAATGAGCAGTTCTTC.

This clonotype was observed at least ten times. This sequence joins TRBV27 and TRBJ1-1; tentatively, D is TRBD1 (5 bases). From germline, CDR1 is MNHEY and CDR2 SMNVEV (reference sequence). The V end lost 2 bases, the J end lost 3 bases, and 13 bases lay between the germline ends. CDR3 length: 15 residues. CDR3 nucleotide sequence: TGTGCCAGCAGTTTAAGGGGTCGGAGTTACACTGAAGCTTTCTTT. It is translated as CASSLRGRSYTEAFF.

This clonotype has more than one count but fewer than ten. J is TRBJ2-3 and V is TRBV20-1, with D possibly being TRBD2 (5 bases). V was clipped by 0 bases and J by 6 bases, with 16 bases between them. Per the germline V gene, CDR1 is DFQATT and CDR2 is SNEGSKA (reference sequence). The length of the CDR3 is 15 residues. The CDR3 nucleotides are TGCAGTGCTAGAGATGCTAGCCCGCTAGTTGATACGCAGTATTTT. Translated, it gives CSARDASPLVDTQYF.

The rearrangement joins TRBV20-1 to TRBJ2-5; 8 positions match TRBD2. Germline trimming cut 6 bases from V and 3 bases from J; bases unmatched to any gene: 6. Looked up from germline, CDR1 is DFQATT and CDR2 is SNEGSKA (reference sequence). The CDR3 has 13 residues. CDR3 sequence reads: CSAELAGEETQYF. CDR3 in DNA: TGCAGTGCGGAGCTAGCGGGTGAAGAGACCCAGTACTTC.

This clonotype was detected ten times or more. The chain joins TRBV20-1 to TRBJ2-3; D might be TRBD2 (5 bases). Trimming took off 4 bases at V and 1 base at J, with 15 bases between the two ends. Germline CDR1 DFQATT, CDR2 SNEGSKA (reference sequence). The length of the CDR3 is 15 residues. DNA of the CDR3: TGCAGTGCTATCGGACTGCCCTCGGGCACAGATACGCAGTATTTT. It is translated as CSAIGLPSGTDTQYF.

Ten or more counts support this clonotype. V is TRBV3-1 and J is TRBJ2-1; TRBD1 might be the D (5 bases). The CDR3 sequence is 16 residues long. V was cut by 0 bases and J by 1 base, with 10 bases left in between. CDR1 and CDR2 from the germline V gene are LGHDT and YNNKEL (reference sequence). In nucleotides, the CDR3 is TGTGCCAGCAGCCAAGATTGGGGCCAGTCCTACAATGAGCAGTTCTTC. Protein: CASSQDWGQSYNEQFF.

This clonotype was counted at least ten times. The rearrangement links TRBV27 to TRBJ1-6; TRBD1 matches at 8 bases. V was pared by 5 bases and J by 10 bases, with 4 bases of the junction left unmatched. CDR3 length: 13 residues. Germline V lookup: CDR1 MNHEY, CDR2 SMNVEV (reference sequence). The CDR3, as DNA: TGTGCCAGCAGTGGACAGGGAAACTCACCCCTCCACTTT. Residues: CASSGQGNSPLHF.